Presented here are 8 T cell receptor beta chains from one specimen sequenced in a study of T cells in localized non-small cell lung cancer. Libraries were prepared by immunoSEQ multiplex PCR; TCRdb keeps only in-frame clonotypes and omits some of them. The sample records roughly 50,000 clones, about 83% being singletons. The sample consisted of peripheral blood, taken before any cancer treatment. All receptors come from a female donor over 55 with stage II squamous cell lung carcinoma.

This chain connects TRBV7-8 to TRBJ2-5; 11 positions match TRBD2. The CDR3 is 16 residues long. The germline V gene encodes CDR1 SGHVS and CDR2 FQNEAQ. The trim removed 2 bases at V and 8 bases at J, leaving 10 bases unmatched. The CDR3 here is CASSLKATSGVVTQYF. In DNA form, the CDR3 reads TGTGCCAGCAGCTTAAAGGCGACTAGCGGGGTCGTAACCCAGTACTTC.

The chain uses TRBV6-6 and TRBJ2-1; 14 bases align to TRBD2. The CDR3 extends over 16 amino acids. The ends lost 5 bases at V and 5 bases at J; junction bases unmatched: 5. Germline-derived CDR1 and CDR2 are MNHNY and SVGAGI (reference sequence). This CDR3 reads CASSPGTSGRNNEQFF. CDR3 in DNA: TGTGCCAGCAGTCCCGGGACTAGCGGGAGAAACAATGAGCAGTTCTTC.

The chain links TRBV9 to TRBJ1-3; D not certain. The CDR3 is made up of 15 amino acids. The germline gives CDR1 SGDLS, CDR2 YYNGEE. V lost 0 bases to trimming and J lost 0 bases, with 7 bases between them. CDR3 nucleotides: TGTGCCAGCAGCGTAGGGGTGAGCTCTGGAAACACCATATATTTT. Translating it yields CASSVGVSSGNTIYF.

This chain joins TRBV5-1 and TRBJ1-1; D not certain. The ends were cut back, 2 bases at V and 1 base at J, with 6 bases in the middle. CDR1 and CDR2 (germline): SGHRS, YFSETQ. CDR3 length equals 13 residues. CDR3 region: CASSLRENTEAFF. CDR3 coding DNA: TGCGCCAGCAGCTTACGGGAGAACACTGAAGCTTTCTTT.

This chain links TRBV5-1 with TRBJ2-7; 12 nucleotides match TRBD1. The V and J ends lost 4 bases and 5 bases, in that order; junction bases with no gene match: 7. The CDR3 consists of 15 residues. The germline V gene has CDR1 SGHRS and CDR2 YFSETQ. For the CDR3, the DNA is TGCGCCAGCAGCCCGACGGGACAGGGGGCCCACGAGCAGTACTTC. It codes for CASSPTGQGAHEQYF.

The V gene is TRBV14, the J gene TRBJ1-6; D not certain. Germline lookup yields CDR1 SGHDN and CDR2 FVKESK. This CDR3 comprises 18 residues. Trimming took 6 bases from V and 0 from J, leaving 18 bases between them. Here the CDR3 DNA reads TGTGCCAGCAGTTCGGATCGGACGTATAGCTCCTATAATTCACCCCTCCACTTT. The encoded protein is CASSSDRTYSSYNSPLHF.

This clone was seen just once. The V call is TRBV5-4, the J call TRBJ1-2; 11 nucleotides agree with TRBD1. J lost 5 bases, V lost 4 bases, and 4 bases had no gene match. The germline gives CDR1 SGHNT, CDR2 YYREEE (reference sequence). The CDR3 is 14 residues long. CDR3 sequence reads: CASSEGQGGYGYTF. CDR3 nucleotides: TGTGCCAGCAGCGAGGGACAGGGGGGATATGGCTACACCTTC.

The V call is TRBV7-9, the J call TRBJ2-7; D unresolved. The length of the CDR3 is 13 residues. Trimming took 1 base from V and 3 from J, leaving 7 bases between them. From germline, CDR1 is SEHNR and CDR2 FQNEAQ (reference sequence). This CDR3 reads CASSLENNYEQYF. DNA of the CDR3: TGTGCCAGCAGCTTAGAGAACAACTACGAGCAGTACTTC.